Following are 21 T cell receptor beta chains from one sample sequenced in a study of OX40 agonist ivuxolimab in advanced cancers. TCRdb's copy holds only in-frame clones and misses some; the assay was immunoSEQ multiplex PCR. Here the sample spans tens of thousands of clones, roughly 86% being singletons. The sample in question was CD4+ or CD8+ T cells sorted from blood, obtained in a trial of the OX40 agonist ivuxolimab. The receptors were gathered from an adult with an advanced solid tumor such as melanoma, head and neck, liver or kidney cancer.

CDR3 DNA: TGTGCCAGCCACCCGGGAGGGTCTGGCTACACCTTC. Its protein product is CASHPGGSGYTF. The chain uses TRBV6-6 and TRBJ1-2; no reliable D call. Germline lookup yields CDR1 MNHNY and CDR2 SVGAGI (reference sequence). This CDR3 comprises 12 residues. The V gene lost 8 bases and the J gene lost 7 bases, with 14 bases spanning the gap.

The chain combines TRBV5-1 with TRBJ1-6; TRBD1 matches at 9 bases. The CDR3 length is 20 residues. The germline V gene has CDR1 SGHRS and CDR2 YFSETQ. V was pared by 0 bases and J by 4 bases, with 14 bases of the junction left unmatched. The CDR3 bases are TGCGCCAGCAGCTTGGTGTCCGGGACAGGGATGGGAACGTATAATTCACCCCTCCACTTT. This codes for CASSLVSGTGMGTYNSPLHF.

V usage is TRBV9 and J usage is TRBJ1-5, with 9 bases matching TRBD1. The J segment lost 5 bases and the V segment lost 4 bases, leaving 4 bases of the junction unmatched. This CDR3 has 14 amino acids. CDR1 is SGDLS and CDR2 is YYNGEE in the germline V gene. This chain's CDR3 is CASSLWDRDQPQHF. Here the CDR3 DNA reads TGTGCCAGCAGCCTATGGGACAGGGATCAGCCCCAGCATTTT.

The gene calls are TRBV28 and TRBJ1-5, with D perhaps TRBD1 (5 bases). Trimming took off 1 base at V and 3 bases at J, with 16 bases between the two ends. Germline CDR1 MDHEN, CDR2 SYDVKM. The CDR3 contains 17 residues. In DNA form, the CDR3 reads TGTGCCAGCAGTTTATCGATGTGGGAACAGGCCAATCAGCCCCAGCATTTT. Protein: CASSLSMWEQANQPQHF.

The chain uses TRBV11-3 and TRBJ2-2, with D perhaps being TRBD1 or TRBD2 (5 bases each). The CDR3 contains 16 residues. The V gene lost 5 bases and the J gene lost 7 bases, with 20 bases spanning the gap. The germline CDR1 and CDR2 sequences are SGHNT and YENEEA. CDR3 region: CASSKRDPGGGGELFF. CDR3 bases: TGTGCCAGCAGCAAGAGGGACCCCGGAGGAGGCGGGGAGCTGTTTTTT.

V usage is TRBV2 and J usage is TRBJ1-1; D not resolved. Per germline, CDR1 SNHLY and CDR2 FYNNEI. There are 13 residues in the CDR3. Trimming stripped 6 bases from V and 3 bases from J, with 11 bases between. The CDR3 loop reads CASSGNGDTEAFF. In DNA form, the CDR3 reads TGTGCCAGCAGCGGGAATGGGGACACTGAAGCTTTCTTT.

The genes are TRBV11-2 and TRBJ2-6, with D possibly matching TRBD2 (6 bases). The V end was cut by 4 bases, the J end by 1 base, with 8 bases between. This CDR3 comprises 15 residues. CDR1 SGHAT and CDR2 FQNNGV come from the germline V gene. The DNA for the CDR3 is TGTGCCAGCAGCTCCGGGGGTTCTGGGGCCAACGTCCTGACTTTC. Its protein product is CASSSGGSGANVLTF.

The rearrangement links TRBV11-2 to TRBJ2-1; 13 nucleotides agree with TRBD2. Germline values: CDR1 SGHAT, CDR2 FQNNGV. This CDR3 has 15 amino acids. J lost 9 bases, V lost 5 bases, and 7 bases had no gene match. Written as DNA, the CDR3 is TGTGCCAGCAGCGTCACTAGCGGGGGGGCCTTTGAGCAGTTCTTC. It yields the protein CASSVTSGGAFEQFF.

The CDR3 DNA sequence: TGTGCCAGCGGGAGGGACTACCAAGAGACCCAGTACTTC. Translated: CASGRDYQETQYF. V gene TRBV2 combines with J gene TRBJ2-5; 7 nucleotides line up with TRBD2. V gave up 8 bases and J gave up 0 bases; unmatched junction bases: 3. CDR1 is SNHLY, CDR2 FYNNEI, per germline. This CDR3 spans 13 amino acids.

The CDR3 nucleotides read TGTGCCAGCAGTCGACTGATCCCAAACTATGGCTACACCTTC. Translation: CASSRLIPNYGYTF. The chain employs TRBV28 and TRBJ1-2; D call uncertain. Germline assignment: CDR1 MDHEN and CDR2 SYDVKM. V was clipped by 5 bases and J by 2 bases, with 12 bases between them. The length of the CDR3 is 14 residues.

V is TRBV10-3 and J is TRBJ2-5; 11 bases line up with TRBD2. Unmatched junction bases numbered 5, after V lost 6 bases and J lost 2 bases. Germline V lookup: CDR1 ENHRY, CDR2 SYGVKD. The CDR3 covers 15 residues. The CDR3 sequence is CAIRTGTSGQETQYF. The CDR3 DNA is TGTGCCATCAGGACGGGGACTAGCGGACAAGAGACCCAGTACTTC.

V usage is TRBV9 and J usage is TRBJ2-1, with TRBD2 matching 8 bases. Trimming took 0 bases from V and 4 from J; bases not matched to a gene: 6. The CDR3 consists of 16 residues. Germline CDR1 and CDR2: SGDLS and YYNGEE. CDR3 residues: CASSVDAGGGYNEQFF. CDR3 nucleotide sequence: TGTGCCAGCAGCGTAGATGCGGGGGGCGGGTACAATGAGCAGTTCTTC.

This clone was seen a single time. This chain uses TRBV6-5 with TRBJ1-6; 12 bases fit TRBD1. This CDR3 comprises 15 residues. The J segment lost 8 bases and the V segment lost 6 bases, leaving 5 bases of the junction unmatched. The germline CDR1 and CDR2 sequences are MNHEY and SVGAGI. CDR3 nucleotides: TGTGCCAGCAGCTCCGGGACAGGGGGCGATTCACCCCTCCACTTT. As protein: CASSSGTGGDSPLHF.

The CDR3 DNA is TGTGCCAGCAGTCCCCACCGGGGCGGGGAGGGGTTTACGCAGTATTTT. It translates to CASSPHRGGEGFTQYF. The chain uses TRBV28 and TRBJ2-3; 7 nucleotides line up with TRBD2. Trimming cost V 5 bases and J 8 bases; bases outside gene matches: 16. The length of the CDR3 is 16 residues. Germline V gives CDR1 MDHEN, CDR2 SYDVKM.

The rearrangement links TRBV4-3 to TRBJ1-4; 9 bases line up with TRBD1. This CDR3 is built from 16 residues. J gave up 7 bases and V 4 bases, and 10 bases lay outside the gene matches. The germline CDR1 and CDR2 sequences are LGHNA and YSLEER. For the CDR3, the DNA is TGCGCCAGCAGCCGAAACCAACAGGGGGCCGGTGAAAAACTGTTTTTT. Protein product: CASSRNQQGAGEKLFF.

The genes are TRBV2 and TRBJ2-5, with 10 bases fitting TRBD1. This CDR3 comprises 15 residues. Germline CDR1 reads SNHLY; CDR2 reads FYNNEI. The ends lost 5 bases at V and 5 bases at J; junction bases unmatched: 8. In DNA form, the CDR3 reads TGTGCCAGCAGTTCCTCGACAGGGGGCGGTGAGACCCAGTACTTC. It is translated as CASSSSTGGGETQYF.

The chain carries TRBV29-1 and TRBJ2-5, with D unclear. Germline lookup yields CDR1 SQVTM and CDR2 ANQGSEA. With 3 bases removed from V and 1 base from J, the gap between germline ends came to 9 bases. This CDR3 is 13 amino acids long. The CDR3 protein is CSVESQIQETQYF. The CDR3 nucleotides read TGCAGCGTTGAGTCCCAGATCCAAGAGACCCAGTACTTC.

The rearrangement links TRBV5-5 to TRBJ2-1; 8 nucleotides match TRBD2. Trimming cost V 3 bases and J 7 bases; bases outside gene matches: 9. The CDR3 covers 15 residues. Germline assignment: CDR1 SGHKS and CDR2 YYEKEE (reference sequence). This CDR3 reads CASSSRGGPWNEQFF. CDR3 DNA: TGTGCCAGCAGCTCTCGGGGGGGCCCTTGGAATGAGCAGTTCTTC.

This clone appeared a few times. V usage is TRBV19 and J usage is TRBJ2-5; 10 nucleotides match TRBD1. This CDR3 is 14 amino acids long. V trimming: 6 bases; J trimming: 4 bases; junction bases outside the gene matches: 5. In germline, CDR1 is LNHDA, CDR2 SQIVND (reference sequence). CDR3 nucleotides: TGTGCCAGTAGCGGTGACAGGGGGCGAGAGACCCAGTACTTC. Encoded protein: CASSGDRGRETQYF.

CDR3 region: CAISDNPGNHDTQYF. In nucleotides, the CDR3 is TGTGCCATCAGTGATAACCCCGGGAACCATGATACGCAGTATTTT. The V and J genes are TRBV10-3 and TRBJ2-3, with D maybe TRBD2 (5 bases). Germline CDR1 and CDR2: ENHRY and SYGVKD. The V and J ends lost 3 bases and 6 bases respectively, with 16 bases between them. This CDR3 is built from 15 residues.

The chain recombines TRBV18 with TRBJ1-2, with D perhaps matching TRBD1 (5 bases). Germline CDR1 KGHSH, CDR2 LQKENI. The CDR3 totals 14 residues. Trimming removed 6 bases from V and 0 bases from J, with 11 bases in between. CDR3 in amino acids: CASSGQGANYGYTF. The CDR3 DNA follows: TGTGCCAGCTCCGGGCAGGGCGCTAACTATGGCTACACCTTC.